These T cell receptor beta chains were read from a single sample in a study of identical twins. Via MiXCR, TCRdb re-called the 5' RACE reads, giving one row per CDR3 protein. Among 1.5 million to 2 million distinct CDR3 sequences, roughly 35% were seen once, and the ten largest hold about 0.25%. Sequenced sample: cord blood. The origin of the receptors is a newborn girl in good health. CDR3s include the opening cysteine and the closing phenylalanine or tryptophan. A D gene is named only where the DNA matches it firmly. The size entry is marked missing in some rows and otherwise reads once, few, many or a size class.

.	TRBV20-1	TRBJ2-1	TRBD2	TGCAGTGCTAGAGATGGGACTAGCGGGACCCAAAACTACAATGAGCAGTTCTTC	CSARDGTSGTQNYNEQFF
few	TRBV10-3	TRBJ1-1	.	TGTGCCATCAGTGTTGAGGGTTCCACTGAAGCTTTCTTT	CAISVEGSTEAFF
.	TRBV29-1	TRBJ2-5	TRBD2	TGCAGCGTTGAAGGCGGGACTAGCGGCGATGGGCAGTACTTC	CSVEGGTSGDGQYF
few	TRBV27	TRBJ2-7	.	TGTGCCAGCAGCGAACGGGGGTCCAGGGTCCACGAGCAGTACTTC	CASSERGSRVHEQYF
.	TRBV7-9	TRBJ2-1	TRBD2	TGTGCCAGCAGCCGTTCGGCGGGAGCCAACTACAATGAGCAGTTCTTC	CASSRSAGANYNEQFF
few	TRBV5-1	TRBJ2-3	.	TGCGCCAGCAGCGTTCAGGCAGGGGCGGATACGCAGTATTTT	CASSVQAGADTQYF
few	TRBV6-6	TRBJ2-1	.	TGTGCCAGCAACTCTCCGGTAGACCCCTACAATGAGCAGTTCTTC	CASNSPVDPYNEQFF
few	TRBV5-1	TRBJ1-1	TRBD1	TGCGCCAGCAGCCAGCCCCGACAGGGTCGGGATCTTAACCAAGCTTTCTTT	CASSQPRQGRDLNQAFF
.	TRBV20-1	TRBJ1-5	TRBD1	TGCAGTGCTAGCACAGGGGGTAAACCCCAGCATTTT	CSASTGGKPQHF
.	TRBV6-5	TRBJ2-7	TRBD2	TGTGCCAGCAGTTACGGGGCGGGAGCCATACCCTACGAGCAGTACTTC	CASSYGAGAIPYEQYF
.	TRBV20-1	TRBJ1-1	TRBD1	TGCAGTGGCCCACCGGGACAGGGGACTGAAGCTTTCTTT	CSGPPGQGTEAFF
few	TRBV7-2	TRBJ2-2	.	TGTGCCAGCAGCTTCGGCGGGAAGGGACTGATGTTTTTT	CASSFGGKGLMFF
few	TRBV20-1	TRBJ2-6	.	TGCAGTGCTACCAGGGCACCTCAAGTACACTCTGGGGCCAACGTCCTGACTTTC	CSATRAPQVHSGANVLTF
.	TRBV28	TRBJ2-7	.	TGTGCCAGCAGTTGTCCGGGCTCCTACGAGCAGTACTTC	CASSCPGSYEQYF
.	TRBV6-5	TRBJ1-2	.	TGTGCCAGCAGTTACTCGAGAAGAGCGGGAAACTATGGCTACACCTTC	CASSYSRRAGNYGYTF
few	TRBV7-2	TRBJ2-7	.	TGTGCCAGCAGCTCGCAAGGGTATGCCTACGAGCAGTACTTC	CASSSQGYAYEQYF
many	TRBV20-1	TRBJ2-7	TRBD1	TGCAGTGCCGGGACAGGGGTCTACGAGCAGTACTTC	CSAGTGVYEQYF
.	TRBV5-5	TRBJ2-3	TRBD2	TGTGCCAGCAGCTTGTCTAAGACTAGCGGGGGTGGAGATACGCAGTATTTT	CASSLSKTSGGGDTQYF
.	TRBV11-2	TRBJ2-1	.	TGTGCCAGCAGCTTAGTAATGCACTGGGGTGCGTCCTACAATGAGCAGTTCTTC	CASSLVMHWGASYNEQFF
.	TRBV20-1	TRBJ2-1	.	TGCAGTGCTAGATTTTCGGCCTACGAGCAGTTCTTC	CSARFSAYEQFF
.	TRBV7-2	TRBJ2-1	.	TGTGCCAGCAGCTTAGGGAGTACGCGTAGCTCCTACAATGAGCAGTTCTTC	CASSLGSTRSSYNEQFF
.	TRBV7-2	TRBJ2-4	.	TGTGCCAGCAGCTTAAGCCAGGGCTCAAACATTCAGTACTTC	CASSLSQGSNIQYF
.	TRBV6-6	TRBJ1-2	.	TGTGCCAGCAGTTCTCACAGGGTTCGTGGCTACACCTTC	CASSSHRVRGYTF
few	TRBV24-1	TRBJ2-7	TRBD1	TGTGCCACACACGAACTGACCGGGACAGGGTCCTCCTACGAGCAGTACTTC	CATHELTGTGSSYEQYF
few	TRBV6-1	TRBJ2-7	.	TGTGCCAGCACAGGGAAATTCTACGAGCAGTACTTC	CASTGKFYEQYF
few	TRBV29-1	TRBJ2-7	.	TGCAGCGTCGGGGGTGAAAGTTACTCCTACGAGCAGTACTTC	CSVGGESYSYEQYF
.	TRBV3-1	TRBJ2-3	.	TGTGCCAGCAGCCAAGATGGAGGGGCCCCAGATACGCAGTATTTT	CASSQDGGAPDTQYF
.	TRBV20-1	TRBJ1-2	.	TGCAGTGCTAGAACCAGCTGTGGCTACACCTTC	CSARTSCGYTF
once	TRBV7-2	TRBJ1-2	.	TGTGCCAGCAGCTTAGCGGACTATGGCTGCACCTTC	CASSLADYGCTF
once	TRBV20-1	TRBJ2-1	.	TGCAGTGCTTATCCCGGGACAAGGAATGAGCAGTTCTTC	CSAYPGTRNEQFF
.	TRBV6-1	TRBJ2-3	.	TGTGCCAGCGCGGAAGACTCGACAGATGCGCAGTATTTT	CASAEDSTDAQYF
.	TRBV14	TRBJ1-4	.	TGTGCCAGCAGCCATTTCGGGGGAAAACTGTTTTTT	CASSHFGGKLFF
.	TRBV20-1	TRBJ1-2	.	TGCAGTGCTAGAACCTACAAACCAGGGAACTATGGCTACACCTTC	CSARTYKPGNYGYTF
few	TRBV5-1	TRBJ2-3	.	TGCGCCAGCAGGATAGAGTCGTACACAGATACGCAGTATTTT	CASRIESYTDTQYF
.	TRBV27	TRBJ2-7	TRBD1	TGTGCCAGCAGGCCACAGGGGCGTCCCTACGAGCAGTACTTC	CASRPQGRPYEQYF
few	TRBV7-2	TRBJ2-3	.	TGTGCCAGCAGCTTACACCTCGGGGCTAGCAGGGTTGGGACGCAGTATTTT	CASSLHLGASRVGTQYF
many	TRBV6-5	TRBJ2-5	TRBD2	TGTGCCAGCAGTTACTCCTTGGGACTAGCGGGAGAAGAGACCCAGTACTTC	CASSYSLGLAGEETQYF
.	TRBV4-1	TRBJ2-5	.	TGCGCCAGCACAAGACGAACAGGACAGAAAGAGACCCAGTACTTC	CASTRRTGQKETQYF
.	TRBV6-1	TRBJ1-2	TRBD1	TGTGCCAGCAGTCGGGAAGGACAGGGCAACTATGGCTACACCTTC	CASSREGQGNYGYTF
.	TRBV3-1	TRBJ2-1	.	TGTGCCAGCAGCCAAGGGCCCCAAGAGACCCAGTTCTTC	CASSQGPQETQFF
.	TRBV21-1	TRBJ2-7	.	TGTGCCAGCAGCAAAAATACAGGGGGCGAGCAGTACTTC	CASSKNTGGEQYF
.	TRBV3-1	TRBJ2-1	.	TGTGCCTGCAGTCCCGACAGACTAATCTACAATGAGCAGTTCTTC	CACSPDRLIYNEQFF
.	TRBV9	TRBJ2-7	.	TGTGCCAGCAGCGTGGAGGGAACCTACGAGCAGTACTTC	CASSVEGTYEQYF
.	TRBV20-1	TRBJ2-7	TRBD1	TGCAGTGCTAGTCCACAGGGGGCTCAACTTTACAATGAGCAGTACTTC	CSASPQGAQLYNEQYF
.	TRBV2	TRBJ2-2	TRBD2	TGTGCCAGCAGCCTCGATGGTCTAGCGGGGGACACCGGGGAGCTGTTTTTT	CASSLDGLAGDTGELFF
.	TRBV20-1	TRBJ2-5	.	TGCAGTGCTAGAGATCCCGGGACCCCAGTCGAGACCCAGTACTTC	CSARDPGTPVETQYF
.	TRBV10-3	TRBJ1-3	.	TGTGCCATCAGTGACCCGGGATACTCTGGAAACACCATATATTTT	CAISDPGYSGNTIYF
.	TRBV2	TRBJ1-1	TRBD1	TGTGCCAGCACCTCCGGGACAGGGATCCCTGAAGCTTTCTTT	CASTSGTGIPEAFF